The 20 T cell receptor beta chains presented below share a single source sample, sequenced in a study of blood T cell repertoires in COVID-19. Clones were sequenced by immunoSEQ multiplex PCR, and TCRdb holds only the in-frame ones, with some missing. The sample records roughly 330,000 clones, approximately 87% being singletons. Sequencing was carried out using PBMCs or T cells enriched from blood (not recorded which). Receptors were obtained from a woman younger than 45 who had recovered from COVID-19.

The chain combines TRBV11-2 with TRBJ2-3, with 9 positions matching TRBD1. J lost 3 bases, V lost 4 bases, and 14 bases had no gene match. The CDR3 is 18 residues long. The germline V gene encodes CDR1 SGHAT and CDR2 FQNNGV. Here the CDR3 reads CASSSRTPGQGRTDTQYF. CDR3 bases: TGTGCCAGCAGCTCACGAACCCCGGGACAGGGAAGAACAGATACGCAGTATTTT.

The chain has TRBV6-5 and TRBJ1-5; TRBD1 is a possible D gene (5 bases). CDR3 length: 15 residues. Germline CDR1 and CDR2: MNHEY and SVGAGI. The V end lost 5 bases, the J end lost 0 bases, and 11 bases lay between the germline ends. Here the CDR3 reads CASSPGGYSNQPQHF. CDR3 bases: TGTGCCAGCAGTCCCGGGGGTTATAGCAATCAGCCCCAGCATTTT.

With respect to this clone: Other nucleotide sequences from this sample produce the same CDR3. The rearrangement links TRBV6-5 to TRBJ1-1, with D possibly TRBD1 on 5 matching bases. The CDR3 totals 15 residues. The V gene's germline CDR1 is MNHEY and CDR2 SVGAGI. Trimming cost V 0 bases and J 0 bases, with 8 bases left between them. This CDR3 is CASSYSPGLNTEAFF. CDR3 in DNA: TGTGCCAGCAGTTACTCGCCAGGGTTGAACACTGAAGCTTTCTTT.

V and J are TRBV19 and TRBJ2-3; 8 bases align to TRBD1. Germline V CDR1 and CDR2: LNHDA, SQIVND (reference sequence). This CDR3 comprises 16 residues. The trim removed 2 bases at V and 4 bases at J, leaving 8 bases unmatched. CDR3 region: CASSIWRQGIADTQYF. CDR3 DNA: TGTGCCAGTAGTATATGGAGACAGGGGATCGCAGATACGCAGTATTTT.

The V and J genes are TRBV21-1 and TRBJ2-7; the D call TRBD1 from the table was never checked on the DNA. TRBV21-1 is a pseudogene segment. The CDR3 is 17 residues long. The CDR3 spells CASSPPSEAGGPYEQYF. The CDR3 bases are TGTGCCAGCAGCCCCCCCTCGGAGGCAGGGGGGCCCTACGAGCAGTACTTC.

The chain combines TRBV28 with TRBJ1-5; TRBD1 matches 9 bases. This CDR3 is 15 amino acids long. CDR1 is MDHEN and CDR2 is SYDVKM in the germline V gene. V dropped 6 bases and J dropped 7; count of bases not matched to a gene: 10. CDR3 residues: CASSQWDRDHQPQHF. The DNA for the CDR3 is TGTGCCAGCAGCCAATGGGACAGGGACCACCAGCCCCAGCATTTT.

The chain recombines TRBV28 with TRBJ1-5, with D uncertain. Germline V gene sequence: CDR1 MDHEN, CDR2 SYDVKM. The CDR3 spans 16 residues. V was shortened by 2 bases and J by 1 base, with 12 bases between the two germline ends. The CDR3 protein is CASSLRRVNSNQPQHF. DNA of the CDR3: TGTGCCAGCAGTTTACGGCGGGTGAACAGCAATCAGCCCCAGCATTTT. Using reference TRBV28 and TRBJ1-5 for the parts outside the CDR3, the full variable domain is DVKVTQSSRYLVKRTGEKVFLECVQDMDHENMFWYRQDPGLGLRLIYFSYDVKMKEKGDIPEGYSVSREKKERFSLILESASTNQTSMYLCASSLRRVNSNQPQHFGDGTRLSIL.

The chain is built from TRBV27 and TRBJ1-2; TRBD1 matches at 10 bases. Trimming at V came to 4 bases and at J to 4 bases, leaving 6 bases not matched to a gene. The germline V gene encodes CDR1 MNHEY and CDR2 SMNVEV (reference sequence). The CDR3 length is 15 residues. As DNA, the CDR3 is TGTGCCAGCAGTTCACCTAGGACAGGGGGCTATGGCTACACCTTC. Translating it yields CASSSPRTGGYGYTF.

Only one count was recorded for this clone. The V call is TRBV19, the J call TRBJ2-5; 9 positions match TRBD2. Germline trimming cut 6 bases from V and 2 bases from J; bases unmatched to any gene: 10. Germline loops: CDR1 LNHDA, CDR2 SQIVND (reference sequence). This CDR3 has 16 amino acids. CDR3 region: CASSALAGPLQETQYF. The CDR3 DNA is TGTGCCAGTAGCGCCCTAGCGGGGCCATTACAAGAGACCCAGTACTTC.

V gene TRBV5-1 combines with J gene TRBJ1-4; a possible D gene is TRBD1 (5 bases). This CDR3 has 16 residues. Germline V gene lookup returns CDR1 SGHRS and CDR2 YFSETQ. The V end lost 3 bases, the J end lost 0 bases, and 12 bases lay between the germline ends. CDR3 nucleotide sequence: TGCGCCAGCAGCTCCTCAGGGTCCGCAACTAATGAAAAACTGTTTTTT. Translating it yields CASSSSGSATNEKLFF.

This sequence joins TRBV6-5 and TRBJ1-6; D is unclear. The CDR3 length is 13 residues. Germline CDR1 reads MNHEY; CDR2 reads SVGAGI. V lost 6 bases and J lost 7, with 10 bases in between. CDR3 nucleotide sequence: TGTGCCAGCAGGCAGGTTAGAAATTCACCCCTCCACTTT. Residues: CASRQVRNSPLHF.

V gene TRBV19 combines with J gene TRBJ2-5, with TRBD2 matching 7 bases. Germline assignment: CDR1 LNHDA and CDR2 SQIVND (reference sequence). This CDR3 region has 13 residues. After removal of 4 bases from V and 3 bases from J, the junction contained 2 bases not matched to a gene. CDR3 amino acids: CASSTGTKETQYF. The CDR3 coding sequence is TGTGCCAGTAGTACCGGGACTAAAGAGACCCAGTACTTC. The full variable domain, its missing parts supplied by reference TRBV19 and TRBJ2-5, is DGGITQSPKYLFRKEGQNVTLSCEQNLNHDAMYWYRQDPGQGLRLIYYSQIVNDFQKGDIAEGYSVSREKKESFPLTVTSAQKNPTAFYLCASSTGTKETQYFGPGTRLLVL.

The chain uses TRBV5-1 and TRBJ2-5; 10 positions agree with TRBD2. The V and J ends lost 4 bases and 3 bases, in that order; junction bases with no gene match: 9. Germline V gene data show CDR1 as SGHRS and CDR2 as YFSETQ. This CDR3 contains 16 residues. DNA for the CDR3: TGCGCCAGCAGCCTCCCCGGGAGCGGGGGGGAAGAGACCCAGTACTTC. Protein: CASSLPGSGGEETQYF.

The chain links TRBV10-3 to TRBJ2-5; 9 bases map to TRBD2. Trimming at V came to 10 bases and at J to 3 bases, leaving 6 bases not matched to a gene. Germline V CDR1 and CDR2: ENHRY, SYGVKD. This CDR3 has 13 residues. The CDR3 nucleotides are TGTGCCACCACTTTAGCGGGGGAAGAGACCCAGTACTTC. The encoded protein is CATTLAGEETQYF.

The V call is TRBV10-3, the J call TRBJ1-1, with 10 nucleotides matching TRBD1. Germline loops: CDR1 ENHRY, CDR2 SYGVKD. V was clipped by 4 bases and J by 4 bases; unmatched bases: 6. The length of the CDR3 is 15 residues. The CDR3 coding sequence is TGTGCCATCAGTGGGACAGGGGGTTTGGGCACTGAAGCTTTCTTT. It specifies CAISGTGGLGTEAFF.

The chain carries TRBV7-8 and TRBJ2-7; TRBD1 matches 7 bases. With 5 bases clipped from V and 2 bases from J, the junction kept 9 bases outside the gene matches. CDR1 SGHVS and CDR2 FQNEAQ come from the germline V gene. This CDR3 comprises 15 residues. As DNA, the CDR3 is TGTGCCAGCAGCCGCACCCGGGACAGAACCTACGAGCAGTACTTC. It encodes CASSRTRDRTYEQYF. The whole variable domain, filled in from reference TRBV7-8 and TRBJ2-7, reads GAGVSQSPRYKVAKRGQDVALRCDPISGHVSLFWYQQALGQGPEFLTYFQNEAQLDKSGLPSDRFFAERPEGSVSTLKIQRTQQEDSAVYLCASSRTRDRTYEQYFGPGTRLTVT.

The chain recombines TRBV6-5 with TRBJ2-1; 7 bases map to TRBD1. The CDR3 has 15 residues. Per germline, CDR1 MNHEY and CDR2 SVGAGI. J gave up 1 base and V 5 bases, and 5 bases lay outside the gene matches. CDR3 sequence (DNA): TGTGCCAGCAGTCCCCACAGGGGATCCTACAATGAGCAGTTCTTC. As protein: CASSPHRGSYNEQFF.

The V call is TRBV21-1, the J call TRBJ1-3; the table's D gene call, TRBD1, was not cross checked with the DNA. TRBV21-1 is a pseudogene locus. CDR3 length equals 21 residues. CDR3 DNA: TGTGCCAGCAGCAAAACCAGAACGACAGGGGCCAAACTGAGCTCTGGAAACACCATATATTTT. Residues: CASSKTRTTGAKLSSGNTIYF.

The CDR3 sequence is CASSPPPLSGQRDGELFF. CDR3 DNA sequence: TGTGCCAGCAGCCCTCCGCCGCTGTCGGGACAGAGGGACGGGGAGCTGTTTTTT. The chain uses TRBV5-4 and TRBJ2-2, with 7 bases aligning to TRBD1. The CDR3 is made up of 18 amino acids. Trimming cost V 4 bases and J 7 bases; bases outside gene matches: 19. The V gene's germline CDR1 is SGHNT and CDR2 YYREEE (reference sequence).

The chain couples TRBV5-4 to TRBJ2-1; 8 bases fit TRBD2. This CDR3 is 13 amino acids long. J was trimmed by 7 bases and V by 4 bases; bases with no gene match: 4. Germline lookup yields CDR1 SGHNT and CDR2 YYREEE (reference sequence). The CDR3 here is CASSTGGGNEQFF. In DNA form, the CDR3 reads TGTGCCAGCAGCACCGGGGGGGGGAATGAGCAGTTCTTC.